The TCR beta chain described here comes from a study of PD-L1 blockade in urothelial cancer. Sequencing was performed with immunoSEQ multiplex PCR; in TCRdb, only in-frame clones are kept and a portion is missing. The sample carries approximately 67,000 clones, more than 75% recorded once. After removal of 4 bases from V and 5 bases from J, the junction contained 10 bases not matched to a gene. The CDR3 spans 19 residues. The germline gives CDR1 SGHTA, CDR2 FQGNSA. As to time point: pretreatment peripheral blood. The genes are TRBV7-2 and TRBJ2-2, with 16 bases matching TRBD2. This receptor was obtained from a man between 60 and 70 years old with urothelial cancer. The sequenced sample was PBMCs, obtained around atezolizumab (anti-PD-L1) treatment. In DNA, the CDR3 is TGTGCCAGCAGCTCGGGACTAGCGGGGGGGCGCAAATGGACCGGGGAGCTGTTTTTT. It translates to CASSSGLAGGRKWTGELFF.